This T cell receptor (beta chain) was retrieved from a study of cytomegalovirus exposure and HLA in healthy donors. On the study more broadly: Approximately 190 million T cells yielded 117 million unique TCR beta sequences in earlier analysis.

Both 60 Vbeta primers and 13 Jbeta primers went into the PCR. Libraries were prepared by immunoSEQ multiplex PCR; TCRdb keeps only in-frame clonotypes and omits some of them. The sample shows some 150,000 clones, approximately 78% of them seen only once. Each donor was nominally healthy when sampled (though unrecorded immune exposures were likely). General observations from the study: From TCR beta sequences, most subjects' HLA-A and HLA-B alleles were reportedly predicted accurately. In a later analysis, V- and J-gene trimming of beta chains associated with a DCLRE1C missense variant, replicated independently.

As concerns this clone: Its antigen is not identified.

V dropped 1 base and J dropped 1; count of bases not matched to a gene: 8. The germline V gene encodes CDR1 SGHDT and CDR2 YYEEEE. This CDR3 comprises 18 residues. The sequencing sample was made of PBMCs. The gene calls are TRBV5-6 and TRBJ1-4; 9 nucleotides agree with TRBD1. The TCR was taken from a young woman in good health and CMV-seropositive. CDR3 sequence: CASSLQGTGRLTNEKLFF. The CDR3 nucleotides read TGTGCCAGCAGCTTGCAGGGGACAGGGCGACTAACTAATGAAAAACTGTTTTTT.